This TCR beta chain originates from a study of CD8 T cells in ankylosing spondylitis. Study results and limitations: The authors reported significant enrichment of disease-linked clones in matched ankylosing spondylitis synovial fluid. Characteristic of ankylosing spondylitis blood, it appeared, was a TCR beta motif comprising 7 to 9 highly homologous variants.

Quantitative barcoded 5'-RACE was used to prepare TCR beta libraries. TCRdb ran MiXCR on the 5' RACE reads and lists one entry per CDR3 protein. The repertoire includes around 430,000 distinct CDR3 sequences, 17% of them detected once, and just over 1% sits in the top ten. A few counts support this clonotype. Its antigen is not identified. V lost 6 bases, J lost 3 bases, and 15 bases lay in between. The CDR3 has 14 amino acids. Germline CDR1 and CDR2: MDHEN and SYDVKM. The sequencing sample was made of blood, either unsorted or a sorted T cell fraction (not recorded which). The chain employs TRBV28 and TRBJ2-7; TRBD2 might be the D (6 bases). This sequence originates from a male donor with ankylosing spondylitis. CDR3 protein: CASSLGGTLYEQYF. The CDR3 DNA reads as TGTGCCAGCAGCCTGGGAGGAACCCTCTACGAGCAGTACTTC. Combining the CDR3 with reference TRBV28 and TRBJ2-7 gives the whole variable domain DVKVTQSSRYLVKRTGEKVFLECVQDMDHENMFWYRQDPGLGLRLIYFSYDVKMKEKGDIPEGYSVSREKKERFSLILESASTNQTSMYLCASSLGGTLYEQYFGPGTRLTVT.